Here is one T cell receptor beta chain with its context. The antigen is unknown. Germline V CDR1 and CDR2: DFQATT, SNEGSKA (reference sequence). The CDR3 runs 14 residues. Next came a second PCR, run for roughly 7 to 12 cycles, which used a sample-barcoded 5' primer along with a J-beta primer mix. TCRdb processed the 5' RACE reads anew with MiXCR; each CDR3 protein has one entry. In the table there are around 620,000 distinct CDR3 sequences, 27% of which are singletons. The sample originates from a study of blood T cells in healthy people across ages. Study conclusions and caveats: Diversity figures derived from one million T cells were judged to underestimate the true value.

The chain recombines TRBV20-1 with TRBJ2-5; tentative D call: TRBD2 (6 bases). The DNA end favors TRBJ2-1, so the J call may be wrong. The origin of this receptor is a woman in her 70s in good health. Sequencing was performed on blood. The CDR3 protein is CSASSGGGSDEQFF. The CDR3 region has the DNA TGCAGTGCTAGTTCCGGGGGAGGAAGCGATGAGCAGTTCTTC.